The rows below give T cell receptor beta chains drawn from one sample of a study of technical replicates of blood from a few donors. Only in-frame clones appear in the TCRdb table, and some are missing; sequencing was by immunoSEQ multiplex PCR. The sample shows fewer than 90,000 clones, approximately 89% of them seen only once. The sequenced material came from T cells isolated from PBMCs. The source of these receptors is a human donor in good health. CDR3s include the opening cysteine and the closing phenylalanine or tryptophan. The D gene is left open where the match is weak. Rows give clone size only sometimes, using once, few, many, or a class for an expanded clone.

>.|TRBJ1-6|.|TRBV4-1
CASSQDSGRTSYNSPLHF
TGCGCCAGCAGCCAAGATAGCGGAAGAACTTCCTATAATTCACCCCTCCACTTT
>.|TRBJ1-5|.|TRBV19
CASSLQGNQPQHF
TGTGCCAGTAGTCTCCAGGGTAATCAGCCCCAGCATTTT
>.|TRBJ1-4|TRBD1|TRBV6-5
CASSYKGAGEKLFF
TGTGCCAGCAGTTATAAGGGGGCGGGTGAAAAACTGTTTTTT
>.|TRBJ1-1|TRBD1|TRBV5-4
CASSLGQGRAFF
TGTGCCAGCAGCTTGGGACAGGGCCGAGCTTTCTTT
>.|TRBJ2-7|TRBD1|TRBV27
CASGTGVGYEQYF
TGTGCCAGCGGGACAGGCGTGGGGTACGAGCAGTACTTC
>.|TRBJ2-5|.|TRBV7-9
CASSPDTKQETQYF
TGTGCCAGCAGCCCCGACACGAAACAAGAGACCCAGTACTTC
>few|TRBJ1-3|.|TRBV7-2
CASSLDSAGRIGNTIYF
TGTGCCAGCAGCTTAGATAGCGCGGGGCGCATTGGAAACACCATATATTTT
>.|TRBJ2-5|TRBD1|TRBV5-1
CASSLTGGETQYF
TGCGCCAGCAGCTTGACAGGGGGCGAGACCCAGTACTTC
>.|TRBJ2-1|TRBD1|TRBV5-1
CASSSGTGTYNEQFF
TGCGCCAGCAGTTCGGGGACAGGGACTTACAATGAGCAGTTCTTC
>.|TRBJ2-2|.|TRBV6-5
CASSAVQNTGELFF
TGTGCCAGCAGCGCTGTACAGAACACCGGGGAGCTGTTTTTT
>.|TRBJ1-2|.|TRBV7-8
CASSQGGLNYGYTF
TGTGCCAGCAGCCAAGGCGGCCTTAACTATGGCTACACCTTC
>.|TRBJ1-1|.|TRBV5-8
CASSLAPGLEAFF
TGTGCCAGCAGCTTGGCTCCAGGGCTTGAAGCTTTCTTT
>.|TRBJ2-3|TRBD2|TRBV9
CASSTSGSTDTQYF
TGTGCCAGCAGTACTAGCGGTAGCACAGATACGCAGTATTTT
>few|TRBJ2-7|.|TRBV7-9
CASRATGRYEQYF
TGTGCCAGCAGAGCTACAGGGAGATACGAGCAGTACTTC
>few|TRBJ1-1|.|TRBV29-1
CSVRAVGTEAFF
TGCAGCGTGAGGGCCGTCGGCACTGAAGCTTTCTTT
>.|TRBJ1-1|TRBD1|TRBV7-6
CASSARQGMSLFAEAFF
TGTGCCAGCAGCGCAAGACAGGGGATGTCGTTATTCGCTGAAGCTTTCTTT
>.|TRBJ2-7|.|TRBV7-2
CASSRAQGFPYEQYF
TGTGCCAGCAGCCGAGCGCAGGGGTTCCCCTACGAGCAGTACTTC
>.|TRBJ1-3|.|TRBV7-9
CASRSGIGPGNTIYF
TGTGCCAGCAGGTCCGGGATAGGCCCTGGAAACACCATATATTTT
>once|TRBJ2-7|.|TRBV5-5
CASSLESGYEQYF
TGTGCCAGCAGCTTGGAATCAGGCTACGAGCAGTACTTC
>.|TRBJ1-5|.|TRBV27
CASSLLGTNQPQHF
TGTGCCAGCAGTTTACTAGGAACCAATCAGCCCCAGCATTTT
>.|TRBJ2-7|TRBD2|TRBV13
CASSLSVIAGGYEQYF
TGTGCCAGCAGCTTAAGTGTAATAGCGGGAGGCTACGAGCAGTACTTC
>.|TRBJ2-3|TRBD2|TRBV27
CASLKSSGRIDTQYF
TGTGCCAGCTTAAAGTCTAGCGGGAGAATAGATACGCAGTATTTT
>.|TRBJ2-3|TRBD2|TRBV11-2
CASSLGQLAGLNTDTQYF
TGTGCCAGCAGCTTAGGCCAATTGGCGGGACTAAACACAGATACGCAGTATTTT
>.|TRBJ1-5|.|TRBV7-2
CASSFQGIGNQPQHF
TGTGCCAGCAGCTTTCAGGGGATTGGAAATCAGCCCCAGCATTTT
>.|TRBJ2-1|.|TRBV11-3
CASNTWANEQFF
TGTGCCAGCAATACTTGGGCGAATGAGCAGTTCTTC